Each of the 21 T cell receptor beta chains below was sequenced from the same sample in a study of blood T cells in healthy people across ages. Through a sample-barcoded 5' primer and a J-beta primer mix, a second PCR was run for roughly 6 to 12 cycles. Each CDR3 protein is one row after TCRdb ran MiXCR on the 5' RACE reads. The data contain hundreds of thousands of distinct CDR3 sequences, about 52% of them singletons. The specimen was blood. All receptors derive from a woman in her sixties or seventies in good health.

V usage is TRBV7-2 and J usage is TRBJ2-5; 7 bases align to TRBD2. The J segment lost 9 bases and the V segment lost 5 bases, leaving 3 bases of the junction unmatched. This CDR3 spans 11 amino acids. CDR1 and CDR2 from the germline V gene are SGHTA and FQGNSA. The CDR3 here is CASSLREAQYF. The CDR3 nucleotides are TGTGCCAGCAGCCTACGGGAGGCCCAGTACTTC.

This clonotype was seen more than once but under ten times. The CDR3 sequence: CASSETSGRLNEQFF. CDR3 nucleotide sequence: TGTGCCAGCAGTGAGACTAGCGGGAGATTGAATGAGCAGTTCTTC. The chain combines TRBV28 with TRBJ2-1, with 12 positions matching TRBD2. The CDR3 is made up of 15 amino acids. Trimming took 5 bases from V and 7 from J; bases not matched to a gene: 6. Germline assignment: CDR1 MDHEN and CDR2 SYDVKM. The full variable domain, completed using reference TRBV28 and TRBJ2-1, is DVKVTQSSRYLVKRTGEKVFLECVQDMDHENMFWYRQDPGLGLRLIYFSYDVKMKEKGDIPEGYSVSREKKERFSLILESASTNQTSMYLCASSETSGRLNEQFFGPGTRLTVL.

There are a few counts of this clonotype. This rearrangement joins TRBV7-3 to TRBJ1-2; tentatively, D is TRBD1 (5 bases). The CDR3 sequence is 13 residues long. The V gene lost 5 bases and the J gene lost 3 bases, with 10 bases spanning the gap. Per germline, CDR1 SGHTA and CDR2 FQGTGA. Here the CDR3 reads CASSGQGDYGYTF. The CDR3 DNA sequence: TGTGCCAGCAGCGGGCAGGGCGACTATGGCTACACCTTC.

The chain recombines TRBV6-2 or TRBV6-3 with TRBJ2-7, with 8 bases identical to TRBD1. This CDR3 comprises 16 residues. The junction had 4 bases not matched to a gene; V was cut back by 0 bases and J by 0 bases. Looked up from germline, CDR1 is MNHEY and CDR2 is SVGEGT. Here the CDR3 reads CASSYSTGDSSYEQYF. The DNA of the CDR3 is TGTGCCAGCAGTTACTCGACAGGGGATAGCTCCTACGAGCAGTACTTC.

Of note for this clonotype: At one end, the junction sequence differs from germline, possibly due to a read error. The rearrangement links TRBV11-2 to TRBJ2-4, with 10 bases that match TRBD2. The end of the DNA fits TRBJ2-7 better, so the J call may be wrong. The germline V gene encodes CDR1 SGHAT and CDR2 FQNNGV. This CDR3 has 16 residues. CDR3 protein: CASSIESGRAGYEQYF. Written as DNA, the CDR3 is TGTGCCAGCAGCATAGAAAGCGGGAGGGCCGGCTACGAGCAGTACTTC.

The count of this clonotype is one. This chain uses TRBV27 with TRBJ1-2; 12 nucleotides line up with TRBD1. V gave up 4 bases and J gave up 9 bases; unmatched junction bases: 6. CDR1 is MNHEY, CDR2 SMNVEV, per germline (reference sequence). The CDR3 loop spans 14 amino acids. CDR3 nucleotide sequence: TGTGCCAGCAGTTCTCCGGGACAGGGGGCAAGCTACACCTTC. Its translation is CASSSPGQGASYTF.

This clonotype has just a few counts. The rearrangement links TRBV12-3 or TRBV12-4 to TRBJ1-2, with 9 bases matching TRBD1. J lost 7 bases, V lost 3 bases, and 6 bases had no gene match. This CDR3 region has 14 residues. The CDR3 nucleotides are TGTGCCAGCAGTTTTTCCGGGACAGGGTTTGGCTACACCTTC. Translating it yields CASSFSGTGFGYTF.

This chain connects TRBV7-3 to TRBJ2-1, with 7 bases lining up with TRBD2. CDR1 and CDR2 from the germline V gene are SGHTA and FQGTGA. CDR3 length equals 15 residues. Unmatched junction bases numbered 9, after V lost 8 bases and J lost 2 bases. CDR3 nucleotides: TGTGCCAGCTCACCTGTTGGGGGGGCCTACAATGAGCAGTTCTTC. Amino acids: CASSPVGGAYNEQFF.

V gene TRBV10-3 combines with J gene TRBJ2-5, with D possibly matching TRBD1 (5 bases). V was cut by 2 bases and J by 2 bases, with 6 bases left in between. The CDR3 runs 13 residues. The germline V gene has CDR1 ENHRY and CDR2 SYGVKD. The CDR3 DNA sequence: TGTGCCATCAGTGAGAGGGGACAAGAGACCCAGTACTTC. It specifies CAISERGQETQYF.

This sequence joins TRBV20-1 and TRBJ2-7, with D perhaps matching TRBD2 (6 bases). V gave up 1 base and J gave up 1 base, with 8 bases separating them. The germline gives CDR1 DFQATT, CDR2 SNEGSKA (reference sequence). The CDR3 extends over 13 amino acids. CDR3 bases: TGCAGTGCTAGAGTTAGCGGTTCCTACGAGCAGTACTTC. Translating it yields CSARVSGSYEQYF.

The chain employs TRBV7-9 and TRBJ1-2; D call uncertain. Germline assignment: CDR1 SEHNR and CDR2 FQNEAQ (reference sequence). V was cut by 1 base and J by 13 bases, with 10 bases left in between. This CDR3 contains 11 residues. CDR3 DNA: TGTGCCAGCAGCTTAGAAGGGCTCTTCACCTTC. Amino acids: CASSLEGLFTF.

This clonotype has just a few counts. The chain recombines TRBV4-1 with TRBJ2-3; no definite D call. V lost 1 base and J 5 bases, leaving 10 bases between the germline ends. Germline V lookup: CDR1 MGHRA, CDR2 YSYEKL. This CDR3 spans 14 amino acids. The CDR3 sequence is CASSQGFRGDTQYF. The CDR3 bases are TGCGCCAGCAGCCAAGGATTTCGTGGAGATACGCAGTATTTT.

This rearrangement joins TRBV28 to TRBJ2-4; TRBD1 is a possible D gene (6 bases). There are 14 residues in the CDR3. The germline CDR1 and CDR2 sequences are MDHEN and SYDVKM. Trimming cost V 4 bases and J 7 bases, with 14 bases left between them. CDR3 bases: TGTGCCAGCAGTTCAGGGGTCTCTGTGAACATTCAGTACTTC. Encoded protein: CASSSGVSVNIQYF.

This clonotype has at least ten counts. This chain links TRBV7-9 with TRBJ2-5, with 10 bases identical to TRBD2. J lost 12 bases, V lost 3 bases, and 1 base had no gene match. This CDR3 is 11 amino acids long. Per the germline V gene, CDR1 is SEHNR and CDR2 is FQNEAQ (reference sequence). Here the CDR3 reads CASSLLAGEYF. The CDR3, as DNA: TGTGCCAGCAGCTTGCTAGCGGGGGAGTACTTC.

This chain uses TRBV6-6 with TRBJ1-1, with unresolved D. The V gene lost 3 bases and the J gene lost 7 bases, with 9 bases spanning the gap. The CDR3 is 12 residues long. Germline V gene data show CDR1 as MNHNY and CDR2 as SVGAGI (reference sequence). This chain's CDR3 is CASSYPDGEAFF. In DNA, the CDR3 is TGTGCCAGCAGTTATCCGGACGGTGAAGCTTTCTTT.

The chain employs TRBV2 and TRBJ2-1; 7 bases map to TRBD1. CDR1 is SNHLY and CDR2 is FYNNEI in the germline V gene. Losses at the gene ends were 8 bases for V and 4 bases for J; bases not matched to a gene: 8. The length of the CDR3 is 14 residues. The CDR3: CASAGGTIYNEQFF. In nucleotides, the CDR3 is TGTGCCAGCGCAGGGGGTACGATTTACAATGAGCAGTTCTTC.

The chain uses TRBV28 and TRBJ1-2; 8 positions agree with TRBD1. V gave up 3 bases and J gave up 0 bases; unmatched junction bases: 9. The CDR3 runs 17 residues. Germline CDR1 and CDR2: MDHEN and SYDVKM. The CDR3, as DNA: TGTGCCAGCAGTTTCGTGGGACAGGCCTCCCCTAACTATGGCTACACCTTC. This codes for CASSFVGQASPNYGYTF.

This clonotype was seen ten or more times. This chain links TRBV20-1 with TRBJ2-7; 9 bases map to TRBD2. The CDR3 spans 17 residues. Trimming at V came to 1 base and at J to 3 bases, leaving 13 bases not matched to a gene. Germline CDR1 reads DFQATT; CDR2 reads SNEGSKA (reference sequence). The CDR3 region is CSARAGLAGPSYYEQYF. The CDR3 coding sequence is TGCAGTGCTAGAGCAGGTCTAGCGGGGCCATCTTACTACGAGCAGTACTTC.

V is TRBV20-1 and J is TRBJ1-2, with 9 nucleotides matching TRBD1. Germline loops: CDR1 DFQATT, CDR2 SNEGSKA (reference sequence). The CDR3 extends over 14 amino acids. Trimming removed 6 bases from V and 4 bases from J; junction bases left unmatched: 9. Here the CDR3 reads CSAQTGTGSYGYTF. The DNA of the CDR3 is TGCAGTGCCCAAACCGGGACAGGGTCCTATGGCTACACCTTC.

V gene TRBV3-1 combines with J gene TRBJ2-3; D is undetermined. The germline V gene encodes CDR1 LGHDT and CDR2 YNNKEL (reference sequence). The CDR3 runs 15 residues. With 4 bases removed from V and 4 bases from J, the gap between germline ends came to 15 bases. The CDR3 DNA reads TGTGCCAGCAGCCCTTCGGGTCGTCGGGCAGATACGCAGTATTTT. Protein product: CASSPSGRRADTQYF.

J is TRBJ2-2 and V is TRBV20-1; D possibly corresponds to TRBD2 (6 bases). This CDR3 has 13 residues. Trimming pared 3 bases from V and 6 bases from J, leaving 11 bases between. The germline V gene has CDR1 DFQATT and CDR2 SNEGSKA (reference sequence). The CDR3 DNA sequence: TGCAGTGCTAGCGGGAGAACGGCCGGGGAGCTGTTTTTT. Protein product: CSASGRTAGELFF.